The sequence of this T cell receptor beta chain was determined in a study of CD8 T cells in ankylosing spondylitis. Study observations and caveats: Some motif variants were previously reported in reactive arthritis synovial fluid and blood. The study looked at matched synovial fluid samples from ankylosing spondylitis patients. Disease-linked clones were reported to be significantly enriched there. The study identified a TCR beta motif of several highly homologous variants that appeared characteristic of ankylosing spondylitis blood.

This clonotype was found many times. Antigen unknown. CDR1 is SGHVS, CDR2 FNYEAQ, per germline. The V and J ends lost 5 bases and 0 bases, in that order; junction bases with no gene match: 11. The CDR3 spans 18 residues. TCRdb passed the 5' RACE reads through MiXCR, listing each CDR3 protein once. The sample includes about 500,000 distinct CDR3 sequences, about 5.2% seen only once; the top ten take under 4.5%. The chain is built from TRBV7-6 and TRBJ2-5; 11 bases fit TRBD2. This TCR was recovered from a male donor with ankylosing spondylitis. The material sequenced was blood, either unsorted or a sorted T cell fraction (not recorded which). The CDR3 here is CASSIGTSGGSNQETQYF. The CDR3 nucleotides are TGTGCCAGCAGCATAGGGACTAGCGGAGGCTCTAACCAAGAGACCCAGTACTTC.